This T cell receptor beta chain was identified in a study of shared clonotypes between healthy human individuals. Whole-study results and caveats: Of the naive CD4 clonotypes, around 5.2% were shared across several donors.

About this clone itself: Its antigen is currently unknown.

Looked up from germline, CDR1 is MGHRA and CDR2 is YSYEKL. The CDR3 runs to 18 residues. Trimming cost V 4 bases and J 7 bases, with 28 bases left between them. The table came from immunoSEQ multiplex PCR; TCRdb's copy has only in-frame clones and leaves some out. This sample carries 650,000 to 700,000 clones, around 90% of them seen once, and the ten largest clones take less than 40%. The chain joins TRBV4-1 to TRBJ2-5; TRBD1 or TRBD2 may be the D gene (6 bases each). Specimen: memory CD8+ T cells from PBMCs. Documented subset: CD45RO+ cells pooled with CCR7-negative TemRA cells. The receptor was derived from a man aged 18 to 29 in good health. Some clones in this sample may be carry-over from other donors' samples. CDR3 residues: CASSLEVARGRPTGTQYF. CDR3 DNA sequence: TGCGCCAGCAGCCTCGAAGTCGCCCGGGGGCGGCCGACAGGGACCCAGTACTTC.